This T cell receptor (beta chain) was sequenced for a study of T cell responses to AZD1222 COVID-19 vaccine. This CDR3 comprises 14 residues. CDR1 SEHNR and CDR2 FQNEAQ come from the germline V gene (reference sequence). The V and J ends lost 2 bases and 2 bases respectively, with 10 bases between them. This clone was observed a single time. Antigen unknown. Only in-frame clones appear in the TCRdb table, and some are missing; sequencing was by immunoSEQ multiplex PCR. This table holds 100,000 to 150,000 clones, around 87% found once. Study results and caveats: Dominant CD4 TCR responses targeted spike regions 160-218 and 743-854. Possibly, clonal diversity was underestimated; donors were largely white British and included more females.

The rearrangement joins TRBV7-9 to TRBJ2-7; no definite D call. This clonotype was sampled from an adult in good health. This sample comprised peripheral blood, obtained on day 0 of AZD1222 vaccination. In DNA form, the CDR3 reads TGTGCCAGCAGCTTATACGACACGGCCTACGAGCAGTACTTC. Translated, it gives CASSLYDTAYEQYF.